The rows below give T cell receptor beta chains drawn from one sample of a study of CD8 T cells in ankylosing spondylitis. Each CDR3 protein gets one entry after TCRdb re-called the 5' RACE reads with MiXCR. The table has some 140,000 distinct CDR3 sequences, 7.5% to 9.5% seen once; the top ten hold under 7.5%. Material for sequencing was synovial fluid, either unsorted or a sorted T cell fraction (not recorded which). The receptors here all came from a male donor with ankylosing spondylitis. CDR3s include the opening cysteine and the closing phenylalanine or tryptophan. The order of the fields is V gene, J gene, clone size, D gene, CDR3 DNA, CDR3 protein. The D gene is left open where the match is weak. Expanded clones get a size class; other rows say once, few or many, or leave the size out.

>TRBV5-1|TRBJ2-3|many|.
TGCGCCAGCAGCTTGGGAGTCCTACAGGACACAGATACGCAGTATTTT
CASSLGVLQDTDTQYF
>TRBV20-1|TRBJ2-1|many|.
TGCAGTATTAAGCGGACGGTTCCCTACAATGAGCAGTTCTTC
CSIKRTVPYNEQFF
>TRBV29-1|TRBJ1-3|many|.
TGCAGCGTTGAACAGGGTTTCTCTGGAAACACCATATATTTT
CSVEQGFSGNTIYF
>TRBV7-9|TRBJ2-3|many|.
TGTGCCAGCAGCCCGGGATCGGATACGCAGTATTTT
CASSPGSDTQYF
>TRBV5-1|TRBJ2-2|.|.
TGCGCCAGCAGCTTGGCCGTGGTTAACACCGGGGAGCTGTTTTTT
CASSLAVVNTGELFF
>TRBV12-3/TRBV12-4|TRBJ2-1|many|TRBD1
TGTGCCAGCAGTTTTGGGACAGGGGGAGATGAGCAGTTCTTC
CASSFGTGGDEQFF
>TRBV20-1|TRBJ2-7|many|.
TGCAGTGCTAGAGATCAGACTGGGCGGACTACCTACGAGCAGTACTTC
CSARDQTGRTTYEQYF
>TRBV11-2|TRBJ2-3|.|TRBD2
TGTGCCAGCAGCGGTACCGTAGCGGGGCCCACAGATACGCAGTATTTT
CASSGTVAGPTDTQYF
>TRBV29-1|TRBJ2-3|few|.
TGCAGCGTTGCGGCCCAGGGTGGATCGGATACGCAGTATTTT
CSVAAQGGSDTQYF
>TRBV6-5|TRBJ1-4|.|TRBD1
TGTGCCAGCAGTTACCGACAGGGTGACGAAAAACTGTTTTTT
CASSYRQGDEKLFF
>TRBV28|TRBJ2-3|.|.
TGTGCCAGCAGTCTTTGGACGGGCCTTAGCACAGATACGCAGTATTTT
CASSLWTGLSTDTQYF
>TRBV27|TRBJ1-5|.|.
TGTGCCAGCAGTCCCCGCATTAATCAGCCCCAGCATTTT
CASSPRINQPQHF
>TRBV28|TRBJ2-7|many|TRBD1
TGTGCCAGCAGTTCCGTATCGGGACAGGGGCGTCGAGAGCAGTACTTC
CASSSVSGQGRREQYF
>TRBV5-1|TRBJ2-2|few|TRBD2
TGCGCCAGCAGCGTGGGACTAGCGGGAGATCTCACCGGGGAGCTGTTTTTT
CASSVGLAGDLTGELFF
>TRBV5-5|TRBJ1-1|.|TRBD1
TGTGCCAGCCAGGGGGAGTTCTCTGAAGCTTTCTTT
CASQGEFSEAFF
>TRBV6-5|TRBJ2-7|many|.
TGTGCCAGCAGTTACACTCCGACAGGCCCTTACGAGCAGTACTTC
CASSYTPTGPYEQYF
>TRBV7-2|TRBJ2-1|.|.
TGTGCCAGCAGCCCCAAAAGGACTGGAGAGCAGTTCTTC
CASSPKRTGEQFF
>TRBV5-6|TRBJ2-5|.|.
TGTGCCAGCAGCTTCTTGGGGGAAAAAGAGACCCAGTACTTC
CASSFLGEKETQYF
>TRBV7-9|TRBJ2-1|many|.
TGTGCCAGCAGCCCAGGCGGGACCCGTAGCAACAATGAGCAGTTCTTC
CASSPGGTRSNNEQFF
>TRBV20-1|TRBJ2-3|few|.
TGCAGTGCTAGAGATTCCGGGAAAGGGAGAACAGATACGCAGTATTTT
CSARDSGKGRTDTQYF
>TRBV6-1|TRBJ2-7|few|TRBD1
TGTGCCAGCAGTACGGACAGGGTTTCCTACGAGCAGTACTTC
CASSTDRVSYEQYF
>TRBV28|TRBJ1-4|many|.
TGTGCCAGCAGTTACAGTGGAAGTAGTGAAAAACTGTTTTTT
CASSYSGSSEKLFF
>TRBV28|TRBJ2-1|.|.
TGTGCCAGCAGCCAAGGGGGGGGATCCTACAATGAGCAGTTCTTC
CASSQGGGSYNEQFF
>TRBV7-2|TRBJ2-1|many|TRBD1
TGTGCCAGCAGCTTATCGACAGGGTATGTGAGAGAGCAGTTCTTC
CASSLSTGYVREQFF
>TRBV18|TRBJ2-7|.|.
TGTGCCAGCTCACCCAATCTGGGCAACGAGCAGTACTTC
CASSPNLGNEQYF
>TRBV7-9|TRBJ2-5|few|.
TGTGCCAGCAGCTTAGGTAGGACATGGACGGATCAAGAGACCCAGTACTTC
CASSLGRTWTDQETQYF
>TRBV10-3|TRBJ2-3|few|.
TGTGCCATCAGTGAAGGAACGAAGGGGTACACAGATACGCAGTATTTT
CAISEGTKGYTDTQYF
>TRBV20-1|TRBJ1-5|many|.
TGCAGTGCTTCCTTTCAGGGGCAGCCCCAGCATTTT
CSASFQGQPQHF
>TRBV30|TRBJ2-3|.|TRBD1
TGTGCCTGGGAGCAGGGGGCAGATACGCAGTATTTT
CAWEQGADTQYF
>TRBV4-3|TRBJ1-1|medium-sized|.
TGCGCCAGCAGCCTAGACGTGAGGTGGGACGTGAACACTGAAGCTTTCTTT
CASSLDVRWDVNTEAFF
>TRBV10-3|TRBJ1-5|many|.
TGTGCCATCAGTGACAATGGTAATCAGCCCCAGCATTTT
CAISDNGNQPQHF
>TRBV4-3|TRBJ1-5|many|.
TGCGCCAGCAGCCAAGATCTTAGTACAGGGATAAATCAGCCCCAGCATTTT
CASSQDLSTGINQPQHF
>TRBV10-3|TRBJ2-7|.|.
TGTGCCATCAGTGGGGGGCAGCTATCCTACGAGCAGTACTTC
CAISGGQLSYEQYF
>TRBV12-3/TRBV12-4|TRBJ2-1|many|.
TGTGCCAGCAGCCCTGCGGACAGACACAATGAGCAGTTCTTC
CASSPADRHNEQFF
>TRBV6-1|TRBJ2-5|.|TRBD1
TGTGCCAGCTCCGGGACAGGGATCCAAGAGACCCAGTACTTC
CASSGTGIQETQYF
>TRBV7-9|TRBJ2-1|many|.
TGTGCCAGCAGCTTACTCGGGCAGGGTCGGAATGAGCAGTTCTTC
CASSLLGQGRNEQFF
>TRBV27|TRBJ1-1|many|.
TGTGCCAGCGGCAGGGCGATGGGCACTGAAGCTTTCTTT
CASGRAMGTEAFF
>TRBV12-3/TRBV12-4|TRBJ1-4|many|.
TGTGCCAGCAGTTTGGCCGGGACAACGGGTGAAAAACTGTTTTTT
CASSLAGTTGEKLFF
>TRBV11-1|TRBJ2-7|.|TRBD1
TGTGCCAGCAGCTTAGTCCCGGGACAGGGGCCCTACGAGCAGTACTTC
CASSLVPGQGPYEQYF
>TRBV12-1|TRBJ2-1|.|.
TGTGCCAGCAGCCCTGGACTCAGCTCCTACAATGAGCAGTTCTTC
CASSPGLSSYNEQFF